This T cell receptor (beta chain) was identified during a study of CD8+ T cells in alopecia areata. Notes on the study in general: A large proportion of expanded lesional clones were detected persisting in scalp and blood during tofacitinib.

About this clone itself: Its antigen is unidentified.

From germline, CDR1 is GTSNPN and CDR2 SVGIG (reference sequence). Trimming removed 1 base from V and 4 bases from J; junction bases left unmatched: 3. The CDR3 is 14 amino acids. Treatment indicated: oral pan-JAK inhibitor, 5-10 mg twice daily. The sequencing template was cDNA reverse transcribed from extracted RNA. Generated by immunoSEQ multiplex PCR, the TCRdb table keeps only in-frame clones and is missing some. The sample has more than 95,000 clones; around 63% are singletons. Source: CD4+ T cells sorted from blood, taken at week 4, from a patient treated with tofacitinib. The V gene is TRBV30, the J gene TRBJ1-5; TRBD1 matches 8 bases. The receptor comes from a human donor with alopecia areata. CDR3 protein: CAWSGGTGNQPQHF. CDR3 coding DNA: TGTGCCTGGAGTGGGGGGACAGGTAATCAGCCCCAGCATTTT.